This T cell receptor beta chain was recovered during a study of PD-1 blockade in classical Hodgkin lymphoma. Notes on the study in general: The study found that TCR diversity rose significantly by C4D1 in CD4+ but not CD8+ cells. Before treatment, complete responders showed about the same diversity as newly diagnosed patients.

Time point meaning: cycle 4 day 1 (C4D1), after less than 7 weeks of nivolumab. Every patient experienced relapse after autologous stem cell transplantation, and brentuximab vedotin exposure varied. A remark on this clone: Antigen specificity is unknown.

The data were produced by immunoSEQ multiplex PCR, yet TCRdb's version contains in-frame clones alone and is incomplete. The table records about 52,000 clones, around nine tenths of them present only once. V was trimmed by 9 bases and J by 0 bases, leaving 16 bases between them. The germline CDR1 and CDR2 sequences are WSHSY and SAAADI. The length of the CDR3 is 15 residues. The input for sequencing was peripheral blood mononuclear cells (PBMCs), taken before the fourth cycle of nivolumab. The genes are TRBV10-2 and TRBJ2-3; D is perhaps TRBD2 (6 bases). This receptor was identified in a human donor with classical Hodgkin lymphoma. The CDR3 sequence: CASRTGRGSTDTQYF. CDR3 nucleotide sequence: TGCGCCAGTAGGACGGGACGGGGGAGCACAGATACGCAGTATTTT.